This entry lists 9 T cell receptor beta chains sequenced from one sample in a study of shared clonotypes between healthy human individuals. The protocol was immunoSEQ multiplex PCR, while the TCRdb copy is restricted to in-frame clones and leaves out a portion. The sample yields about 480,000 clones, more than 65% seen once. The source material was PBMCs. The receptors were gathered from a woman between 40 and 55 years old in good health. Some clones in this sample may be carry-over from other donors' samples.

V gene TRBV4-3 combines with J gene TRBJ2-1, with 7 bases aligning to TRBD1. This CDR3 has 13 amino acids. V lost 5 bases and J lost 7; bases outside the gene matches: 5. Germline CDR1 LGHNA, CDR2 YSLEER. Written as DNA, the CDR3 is TGCGCCAGCAGCAACCACAGGGGAAATGAGCAGTTCTTC. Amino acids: CASSNHRGNEQFF.

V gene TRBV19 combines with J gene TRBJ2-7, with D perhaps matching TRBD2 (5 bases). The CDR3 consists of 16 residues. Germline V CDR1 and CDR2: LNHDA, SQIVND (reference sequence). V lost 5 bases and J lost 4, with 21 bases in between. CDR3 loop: CASSPTGRAGTYEQYF. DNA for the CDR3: TGTGCCAGTAGTCCTACCGGTCGGGCGGGTACATACGAGCAGTACTTC.

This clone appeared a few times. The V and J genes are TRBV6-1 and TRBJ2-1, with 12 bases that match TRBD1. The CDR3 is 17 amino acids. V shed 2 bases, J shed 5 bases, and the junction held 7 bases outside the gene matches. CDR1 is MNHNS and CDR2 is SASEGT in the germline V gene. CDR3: CASSEYTGQGANNEQFF. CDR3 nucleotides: TGTGCCAGCAGTGAATATACGGGACAGGGGGCCAACAATGAGCAGTTCTTC.

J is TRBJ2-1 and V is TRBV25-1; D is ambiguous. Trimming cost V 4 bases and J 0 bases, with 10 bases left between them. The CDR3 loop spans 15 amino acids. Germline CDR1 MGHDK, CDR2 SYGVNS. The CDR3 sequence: CASSGALSSYNEQFF. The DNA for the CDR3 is TGTGCCAGCAGTGGAGCGTTGAGCTCCTACAATGAGCAGTTCTTC.

The CDR3 DNA sequence: TGCGCCAGCAGTTCCTACATGGGTCCATCCTACGAGCAGTACTTC. Encoded protein: CASSSYMGPSYEQYF. The V gene is TRBV10-2, the J gene TRBJ2-7; no reliable D call. The V end was cut by 5 bases, the J end by 1 base, with 15 bases between. The CDR3 has 15 amino acids. Germline-derived CDR1 and CDR2 are WSHSY and SAAADI.

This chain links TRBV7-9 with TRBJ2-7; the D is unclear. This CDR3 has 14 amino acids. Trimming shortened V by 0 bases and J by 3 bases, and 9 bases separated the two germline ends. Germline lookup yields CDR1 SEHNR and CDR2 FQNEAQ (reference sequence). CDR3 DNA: TGTGCCAGCAGCTTAGCAGATGGGGTCTACGAGCAGTACTTC. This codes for CASSLADGVYEQYF.

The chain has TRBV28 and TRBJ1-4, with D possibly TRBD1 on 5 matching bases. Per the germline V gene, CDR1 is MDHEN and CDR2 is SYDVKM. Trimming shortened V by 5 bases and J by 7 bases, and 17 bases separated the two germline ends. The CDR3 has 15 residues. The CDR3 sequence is CASSTALGQGEKLFF. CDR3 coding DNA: TGTGCCAGCAGTACGGCTCTCGGACAAGGTGAAAAACTGTTTTTT.

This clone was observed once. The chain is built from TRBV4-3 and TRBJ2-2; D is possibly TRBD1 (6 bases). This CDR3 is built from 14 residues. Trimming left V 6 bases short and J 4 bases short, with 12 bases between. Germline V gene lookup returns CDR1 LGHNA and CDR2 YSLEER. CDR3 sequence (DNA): TGCGCCAGCAGACAGGGTTTAAGCACCGGGGAGCTGTTTTTT. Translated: CASRQGLSTGELFF.

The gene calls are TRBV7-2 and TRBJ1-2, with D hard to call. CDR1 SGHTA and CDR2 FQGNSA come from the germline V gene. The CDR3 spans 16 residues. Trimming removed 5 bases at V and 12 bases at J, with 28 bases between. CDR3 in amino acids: CASSQRLMGLGSMHTF. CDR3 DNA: TGTGCCAGCAGCCAACGACTGATGGGGTTAGGATCGATGCACACCTTC. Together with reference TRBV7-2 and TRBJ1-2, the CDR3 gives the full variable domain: GAGVSQSPSNKVTEKGKDVELRCDPISGHTALYWYRQSLGQGLEFLIYFQGNSAPDKSGLPSDRFSAERTGGSVSTLTIQRTQQEDSAVYLCASSQRLMGLGSMHTFGSGTRLTVV.